This TCR beta chain was found in a study of blood T cells in healthy people across ages. General study results and limits: Age showed a roughly linear inverse relationship with TCR beta diversity per million T cells.

RNA extraction gave at least 5.5 micrograms of total RNA per sample. The germline gives CDR1 MNHNY, CDR2 SVGAGI (reference sequence). V trimming: 6 bases; J trimming: 5 bases; junction bases outside the gene matches: 12. This CDR3 contains 16 residues. Details on this clonotype: The antigen is not known.

Primers used in a second PCR of roughly 6 to 11 cycles were a sample-barcoded 5' primer and a J-beta primer mix. Via MiXCR, TCRdb re-called the 5' RACE reads, giving one row per CDR3 protein. Of some 1.5 million distinct CDR3 sequences in the sample, 28% were seen once. The chain combines TRBV6-6 with TRBJ1-5; 8 bases agree with TRBD1. The receptor's source is a woman between 25 and 40 years old in good health. The sequencing input was blood. The CDR3 DNA reads TGTGCCAGCAGCCGACAGGGGACCAGGATTGATCAGCCCCAGCATTTT. As protein: CASSRQGTRIDQPQHF.